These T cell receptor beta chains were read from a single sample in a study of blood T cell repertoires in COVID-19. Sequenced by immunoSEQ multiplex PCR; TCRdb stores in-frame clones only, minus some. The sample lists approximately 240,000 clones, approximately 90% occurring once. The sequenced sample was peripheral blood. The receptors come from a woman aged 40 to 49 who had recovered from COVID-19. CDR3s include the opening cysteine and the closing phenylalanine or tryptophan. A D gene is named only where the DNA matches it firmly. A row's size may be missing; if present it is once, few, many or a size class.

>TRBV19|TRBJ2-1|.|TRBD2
CASSTYRGVEQFF
TGTGCCAGTAGTACCTACCGGGGGGTGGAGCAGTTCTTC
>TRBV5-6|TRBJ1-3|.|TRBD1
CASSLAPTGRGNTIYF
TGTGCCAGCAGCTTGGCCCCGACAGGGCGTGGAAACACCATATATTTT
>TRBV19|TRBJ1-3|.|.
CASSIQGSRNTIYF
TGTGCCAGTAGTATACAGGGGTCGAGAAACACCATATATTTT
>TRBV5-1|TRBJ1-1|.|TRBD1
CASSLEGGAGAFF
TGCGCCAGCAGCTTGGAAGGGGGCGCTGGGGCTTTCTTT
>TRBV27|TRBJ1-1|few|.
CASSLVLDRFNTEAFF
TGTGCCAGCAGCTTGGTTCTGGACAGATTCAACACTGAAGCTTTCTTT
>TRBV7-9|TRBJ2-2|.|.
CASSFVEFRALSRTGELFF
TGTGCCAGCAGCTTTGTTGAATTCAGGGCTCTGAGTAGGACCGGGGAGCTGTTTTTT
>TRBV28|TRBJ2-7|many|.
CASSVGTRGREQYF
TGTGCCAGCAGCGTCGGGACACGAGGAAGGGAGCAGTACTTC
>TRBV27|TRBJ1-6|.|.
CASSLFSFDSNSPLHF
TGTGCCAGCAGTTTATTCTCATTTGATAGCAATTCACCCCTCCACTTT
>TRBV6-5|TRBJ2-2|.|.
CASSITGNTGELFF
TGTGCCAGCAGCATAACAGGGAACACCGGGGAGCTGTTTTTT
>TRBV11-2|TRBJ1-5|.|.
CASSLSGQNQPQHF
TGTGCCAGCAGCTTAAGCGGACAGAATCAGCCCCAGCATTTT
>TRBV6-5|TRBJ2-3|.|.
CASSSGRVPDTQYF
TGTGCCAGCAGTTCCGGGAGAGTCCCAGATACGCAGTATTTT
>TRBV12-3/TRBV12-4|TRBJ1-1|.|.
CASSLAPREAFF
TGTGCCAGCAGTTTAGCGCCCCGGGAAGCTTTCTTT
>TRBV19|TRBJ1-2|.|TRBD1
CASTLHRTGGDYGYTF
TGTGCCAGTACTCTCCACCGGACAGGGGGGGACTATGGCTACACCTTC
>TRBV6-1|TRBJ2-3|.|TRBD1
CASSRQGTRDTQYF
TGTGCCAGCAGTAGACAGGGAACACGAGATACGCAGTATTTT
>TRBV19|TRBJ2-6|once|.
CASRVQGGSGANVLTF
TGTGCCAGTAGAGTCCAAGGCGGTTCTGGGGCCAACGTCCTGACTTTC
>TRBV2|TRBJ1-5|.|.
CASSVGVQPQHF
TGTGCCAGCAGTGTAGGGGTTCAGCCCCAGCATTTT
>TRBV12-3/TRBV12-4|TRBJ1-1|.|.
CASSFSFNTEAFF
TGTGCCAGCAGTTTCAGTTTCAACACTGAAGCTTTCTTT